This T cell receptor beta chain was identified during a study of identical twins. Using its own MiXCR run on the 5' RACE reads, TCRdb lists one record per CDR3 protein. In the table there are hundreds of thousands of distinct CDR3 sequences, approximately 8% of which are singletons. The CDR3 is 15 residues long. The V and J ends lost 4 bases and 0 bases respectively, with 7 bases between them. Looked up from germline, CDR1 is LNHNV and CDR2 is YYDKDF (reference sequence). The sample was also linked to a second study, of yellow fever vaccine responses in identical twins.

The receptor's source is a woman aged 18-30 years in good health. The sample consisted of CD8+ T cells sorted from blood. The chain has TRBV15 and TRBJ1-6; tentative D call: TRBD1 (6 bases). Here the CDR3 reads CATSMDSSYNSPLHF. The CDR3 DNA follows: TGTGCCACCAGCATGGACAGCTCCTATAATTCACCCCTCCACTTT.